The clone carrying this T cell receptor beta chain has ten or more counts. Its matching antigen is unknown. V lost 0 bases and J lost 7; bases outside the gene matches: 8. The CDR3 is made up of 16 amino acids. Germline V gene data show CDR1 as SGHVS and CDR2 as FQNEAQ. This specimen comes from a study of T cells in Graves' hyperthyroidism and ophthalmopathy. Study outcomes and limitations: Ophthalmopathy was distinguished from stable hyperthyroidism by 13 V-J signatures.

RNA transcripts provided the source from which TCR beta CDR3 regions were amplified. First-round RT-PCR of the TCR CDR3 relied on the HTBI primer set. TCRdb redid the calling of the multiplex PCR reads with MiXCR, one entry per CDR3 protein. The sample records roughly 380,000 distinct CDR3 sequences, approximately 13% being singletons. This chain uses TRBV7-8 with TRBJ2-1, with 8 bases matching TRBD2. The origin of this receptor is an older woman with Graves' hyperthyroidism. The source material was blood. CDR3: CASSLAQGTRGNEQFF. Written as DNA, the CDR3 is TGTGCCAGCAGCTTAGCGCAAGGGACTAGGGGGAATGAGCAGTTCTTC.